This entry is about one TCR beta chain. Germline assignment: CDR1 MNHEY and CDR2 SVGEGT. The junction had 8 bases not matched to a gene; V was cut back by 4 bases and J by 5 bases. This CDR3 is 15 amino acids long. The assay was immunoSEQ multiplex PCR, and TCRdb's table has in-frame clones only and misses some. The sample yields 150,000 to 180,000 clones, about 90% seen once. The data stem from a study of blood T cell repertoires in COVID-19. Study overall: Some COVID-19 samples were acute and others convalescent; all came from the United States, Italy and Spain. Sources were T cells, B-cell-depleted T cells, or PBMCs; the material itself was cDNA or gDNA.

The rearrangement links TRBV6-2 or TRBV6-3 to TRBJ2-5, with 9 bases that match TRBD1. Material for sequencing was peripheral blood. The TCR originated in a man aged 50 or older with acute or convalescent COVID-19. CDR3 loop: CASSFPQGAGETQYF. In DNA, the CDR3 is TGTGCCAGCAGTTTTCCACAGGGGGCTGGGGAGACCCAGTACTTC.